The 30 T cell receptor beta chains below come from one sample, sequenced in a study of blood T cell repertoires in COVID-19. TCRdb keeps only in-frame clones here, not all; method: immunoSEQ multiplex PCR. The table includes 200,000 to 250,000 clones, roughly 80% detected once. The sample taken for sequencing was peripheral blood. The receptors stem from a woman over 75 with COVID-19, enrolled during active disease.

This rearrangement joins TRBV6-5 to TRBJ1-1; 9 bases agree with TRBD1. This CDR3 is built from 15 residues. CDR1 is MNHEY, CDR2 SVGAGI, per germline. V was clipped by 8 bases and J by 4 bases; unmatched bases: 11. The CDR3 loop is CASSRVGTGSTEAFF. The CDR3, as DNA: TGTGCCAGCTCTCGTGTGGGGACAGGGTCCACTGAAGCTTTCTTT.

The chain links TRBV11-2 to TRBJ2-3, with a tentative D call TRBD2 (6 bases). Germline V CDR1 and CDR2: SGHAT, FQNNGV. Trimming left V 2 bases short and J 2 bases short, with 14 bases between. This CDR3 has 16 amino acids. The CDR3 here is CASSLMRGISTDTQYF. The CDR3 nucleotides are TGTGCCAGCAGCTTAATGCGCGGGATATCCACAGATACGCAGTATTTT.

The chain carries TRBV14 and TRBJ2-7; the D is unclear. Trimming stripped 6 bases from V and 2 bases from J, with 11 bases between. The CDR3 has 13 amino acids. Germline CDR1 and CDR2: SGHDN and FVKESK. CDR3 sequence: CASRLRGAYEQYF. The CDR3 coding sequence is TGTGCCAGCAGGTTACGTGGAGCCTACGAGCAGTACTTC.

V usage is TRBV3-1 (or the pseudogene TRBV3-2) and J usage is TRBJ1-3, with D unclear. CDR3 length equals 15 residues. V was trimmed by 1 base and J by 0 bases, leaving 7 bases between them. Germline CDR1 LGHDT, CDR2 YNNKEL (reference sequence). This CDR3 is CASSQGWSSGNTIYF. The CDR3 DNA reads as TGTGCCAGCAGCCAAGGATGGAGCTCTGGAAACACCATATATTTT.

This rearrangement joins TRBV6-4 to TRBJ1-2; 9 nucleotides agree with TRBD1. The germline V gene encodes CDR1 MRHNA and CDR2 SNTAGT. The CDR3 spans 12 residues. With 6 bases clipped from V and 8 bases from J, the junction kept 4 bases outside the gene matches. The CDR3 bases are TGTGCCAGCAGGTCCGGGACAGGGGGCTACACCTTC. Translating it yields CASRSGTGGYTF.

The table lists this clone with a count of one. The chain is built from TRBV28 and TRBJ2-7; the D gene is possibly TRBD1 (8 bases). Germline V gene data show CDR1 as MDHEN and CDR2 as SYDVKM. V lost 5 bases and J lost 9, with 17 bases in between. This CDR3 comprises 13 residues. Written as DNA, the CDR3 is TGTGCCAGCAGTACACAACAGGGGGGGTCGCAGTACTTC. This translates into CASSTQQGGSQYF. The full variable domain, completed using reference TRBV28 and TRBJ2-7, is DVKVTQSSRYLVKRTGEKVFLECVQDMDHENMFWYRQDPGLGLRLIYFSYDVKMKEKGDIPEGYSVSREKKERFSLILESASTNQTSMYLCASSTQQGGSQYFGPGTRLTVT.

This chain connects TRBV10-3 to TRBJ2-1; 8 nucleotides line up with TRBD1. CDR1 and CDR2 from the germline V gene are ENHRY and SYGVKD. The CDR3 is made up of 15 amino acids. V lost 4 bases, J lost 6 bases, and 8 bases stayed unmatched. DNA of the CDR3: TGTGCCATCAGTGGCCAGGGGGCATTTCGCAATGAGCAGTTCTTC. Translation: CAISGQGAFRNEQFF.

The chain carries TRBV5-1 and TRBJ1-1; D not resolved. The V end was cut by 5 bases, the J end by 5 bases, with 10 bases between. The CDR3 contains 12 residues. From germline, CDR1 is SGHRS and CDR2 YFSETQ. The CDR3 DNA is TGCGCCAGCAGGGGAGGCGGTACTGAAGCTTTCTTT. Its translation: CASRGGGTEAFF.

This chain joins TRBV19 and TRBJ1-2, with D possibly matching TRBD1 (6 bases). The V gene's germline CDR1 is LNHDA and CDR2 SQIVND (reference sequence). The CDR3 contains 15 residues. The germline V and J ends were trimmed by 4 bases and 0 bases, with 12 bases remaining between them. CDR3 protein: CASSTLTGANYGYTF. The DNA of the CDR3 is TGTGCCAGTAGTACCTTGACAGGAGCTAACTATGGCTACACCTTC.

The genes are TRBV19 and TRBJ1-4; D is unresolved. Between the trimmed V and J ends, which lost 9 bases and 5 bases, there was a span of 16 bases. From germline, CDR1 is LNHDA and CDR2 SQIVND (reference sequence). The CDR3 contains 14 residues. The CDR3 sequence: CASRHRDLNEKLFF. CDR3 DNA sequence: TGTGCCAGCCGACACCGGGATTTAAATGAAAAACTGTTTTTT.

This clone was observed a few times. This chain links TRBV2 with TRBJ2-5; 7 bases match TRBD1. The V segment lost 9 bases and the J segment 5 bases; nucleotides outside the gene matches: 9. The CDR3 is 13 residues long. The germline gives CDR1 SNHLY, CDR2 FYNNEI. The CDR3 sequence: CASDSQGRETQYF. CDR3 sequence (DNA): TGTGCCAGTGACTCACAGGGGCGGGAGACCCAGTACTTC.

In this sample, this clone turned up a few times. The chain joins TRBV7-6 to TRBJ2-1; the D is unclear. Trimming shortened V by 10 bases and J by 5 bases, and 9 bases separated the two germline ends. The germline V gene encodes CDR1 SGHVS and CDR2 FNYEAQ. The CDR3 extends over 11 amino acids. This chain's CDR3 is CAILGDNEQFF. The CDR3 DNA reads TGTGCCATTCTCGGAGACAATGAGCAGTTCTTC.

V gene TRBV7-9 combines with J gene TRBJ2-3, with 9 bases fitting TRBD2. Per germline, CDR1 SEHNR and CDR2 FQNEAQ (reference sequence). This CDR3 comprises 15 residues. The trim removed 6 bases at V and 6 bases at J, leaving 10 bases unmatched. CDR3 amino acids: CASRPPGLAGDTQYF. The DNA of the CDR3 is TGTGCCAGCAGACCGCCGGGACTAGCAGGGGATACGCAGTATTTT. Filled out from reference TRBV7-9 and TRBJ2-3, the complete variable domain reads DTGVSQNPRHKITKRGQNVTFRCDPISEHNRLYWYRQTLGQGPEFLTYFQNEAQLEKSRLLSDRFSAERPKGSFSTLEIQRTEQGDSAMYLCASRPPGLAGDTQYFGPGTRLTVL.

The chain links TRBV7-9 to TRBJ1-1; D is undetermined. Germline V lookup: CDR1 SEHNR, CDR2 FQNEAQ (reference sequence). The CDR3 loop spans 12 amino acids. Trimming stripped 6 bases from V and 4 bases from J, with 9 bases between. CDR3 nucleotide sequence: TGTGCCAGCAGTAAGGAGGGCACTGAAGCTTTCTTT. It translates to CASSKEGTEAFF. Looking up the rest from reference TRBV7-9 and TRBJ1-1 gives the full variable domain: DTGVSQNPRHKITKRGQNVTFRCDPISEHNRLYWYRQTLGQGPEFLTYFQNEAQLEKSRLLSDRFSAERPKGSFSTLEIQRTEQGDSAMYLCASSKEGTEAFFGQGTRLTVV.

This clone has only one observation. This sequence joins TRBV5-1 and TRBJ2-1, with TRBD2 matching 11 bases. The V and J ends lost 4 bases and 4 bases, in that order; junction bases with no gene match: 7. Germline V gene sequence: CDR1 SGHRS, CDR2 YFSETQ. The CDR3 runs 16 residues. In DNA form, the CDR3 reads TGCGCCAGCAGCCCCCGGACTAGCGGGTTTTACAATGAGCAGTTCTTC. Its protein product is CASSPRTSGFYNEQFF.

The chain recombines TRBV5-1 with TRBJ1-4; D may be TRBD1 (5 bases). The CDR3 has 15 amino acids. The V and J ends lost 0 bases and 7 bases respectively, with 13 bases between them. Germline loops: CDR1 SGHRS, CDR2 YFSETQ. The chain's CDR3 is CASSLARGGTEKLFF. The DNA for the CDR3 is TGCGCCAGCAGCTTGGCCCGCGGGGGGACTGAAAAACTGTTTTTT.

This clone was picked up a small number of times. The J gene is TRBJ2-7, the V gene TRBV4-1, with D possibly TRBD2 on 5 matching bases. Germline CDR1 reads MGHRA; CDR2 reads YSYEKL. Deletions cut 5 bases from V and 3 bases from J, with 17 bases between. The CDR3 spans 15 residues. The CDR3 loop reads CASSSRPRENYEQYF. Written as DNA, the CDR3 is TGCGCCAGCAGCTCTCGGCCGAGGGAGAACTACGAGCAGTACTTC.

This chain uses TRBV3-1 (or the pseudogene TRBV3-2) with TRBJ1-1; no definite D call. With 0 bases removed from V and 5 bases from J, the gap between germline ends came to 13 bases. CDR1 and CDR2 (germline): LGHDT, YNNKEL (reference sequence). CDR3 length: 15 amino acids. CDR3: CASSQDWTRETEAFF. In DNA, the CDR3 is TGTGCCAGCAGCCAAGACTGGACGAGGGAGACTGAAGCTTTCTTT.

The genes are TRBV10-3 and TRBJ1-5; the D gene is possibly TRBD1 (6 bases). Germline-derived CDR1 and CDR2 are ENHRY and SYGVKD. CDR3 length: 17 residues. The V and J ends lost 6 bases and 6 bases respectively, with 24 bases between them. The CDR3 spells CAISNQPSGGLSQPQHF. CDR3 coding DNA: TGTGCCATCAGCAACCAACCCTCGGGGGGGCTTTCTCAGCCCCAGCATTTT.

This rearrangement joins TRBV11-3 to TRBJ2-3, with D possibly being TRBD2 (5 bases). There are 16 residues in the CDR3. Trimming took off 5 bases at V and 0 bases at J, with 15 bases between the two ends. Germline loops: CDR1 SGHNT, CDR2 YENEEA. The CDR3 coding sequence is TGTGCCAGCAGCCTAAATCTAGCATCCAGCACAGATACGCAGTATTTT. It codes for CASSLNLASSTDTQYF.

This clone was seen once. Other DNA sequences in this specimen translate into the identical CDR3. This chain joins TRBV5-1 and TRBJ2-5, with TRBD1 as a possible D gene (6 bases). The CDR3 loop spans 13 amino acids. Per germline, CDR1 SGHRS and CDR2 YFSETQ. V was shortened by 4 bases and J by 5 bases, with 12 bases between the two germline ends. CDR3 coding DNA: TGCGCCAGCAGCGTACAGGGTGGGGAGACCCAGTACTTC. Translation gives CASSVQGGETQYF.

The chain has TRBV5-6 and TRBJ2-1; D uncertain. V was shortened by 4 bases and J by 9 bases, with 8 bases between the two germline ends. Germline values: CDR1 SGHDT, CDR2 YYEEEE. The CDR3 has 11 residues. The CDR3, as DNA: TGTGCCAGCAGCGCTGCGGTTGAGCAGTTCTTC. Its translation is CASSAAVEQFF. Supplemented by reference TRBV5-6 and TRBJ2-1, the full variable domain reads DAGVTQSPTHLIKTRGQQVTLRCSPKSGHDTVSWYQQALGQGPQFIFQYYEEEERQRGNFPDRFSGHQFPNYSSELNVNALLLGDSALYLCASSAAVEQFFGPGTRLTVL.

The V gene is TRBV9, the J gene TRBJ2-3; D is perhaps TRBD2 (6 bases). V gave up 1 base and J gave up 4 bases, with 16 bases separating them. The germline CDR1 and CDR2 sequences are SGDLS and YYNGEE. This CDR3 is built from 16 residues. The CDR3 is CASSVPGGAGSDTQYF. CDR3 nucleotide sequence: TGTGCCAGCAGCGTACCGGGCGGGGCGGGTTCAGATACGCAGTATTTT.

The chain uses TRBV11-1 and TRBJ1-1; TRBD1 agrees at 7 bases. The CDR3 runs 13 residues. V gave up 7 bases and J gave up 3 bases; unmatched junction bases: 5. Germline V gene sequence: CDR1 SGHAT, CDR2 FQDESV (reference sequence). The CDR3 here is CASTTGTDTEAFF. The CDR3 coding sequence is TGTGCCAGCACGACAGGGACAGACACTGAAGCTTTCTTT.

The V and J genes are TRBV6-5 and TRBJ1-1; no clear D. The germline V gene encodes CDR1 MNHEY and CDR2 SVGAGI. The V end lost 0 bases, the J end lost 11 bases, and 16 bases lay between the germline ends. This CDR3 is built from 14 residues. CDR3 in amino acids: CASSYSPERERAFF. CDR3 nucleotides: TGTGCCAGCAGTTACTCCCCTGAGCGGGAGAGGGCTTTCTTT.

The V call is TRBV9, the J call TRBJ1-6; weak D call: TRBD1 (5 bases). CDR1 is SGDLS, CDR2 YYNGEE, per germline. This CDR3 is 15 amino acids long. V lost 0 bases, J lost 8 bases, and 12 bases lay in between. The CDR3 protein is CASSVAPRDDSPLHF. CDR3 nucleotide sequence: TGTGCCAGCAGCGTAGCCCCCAGGGATGATTCACCCCTCCACTTT.

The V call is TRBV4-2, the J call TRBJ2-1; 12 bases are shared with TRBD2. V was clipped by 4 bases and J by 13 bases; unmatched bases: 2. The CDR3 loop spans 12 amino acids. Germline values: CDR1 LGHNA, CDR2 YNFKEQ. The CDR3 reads CASSPTSGSQFF. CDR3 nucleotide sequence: TGTGCCAGCAGCCCGACTAGCGGGAGTCAGTTCTTC.

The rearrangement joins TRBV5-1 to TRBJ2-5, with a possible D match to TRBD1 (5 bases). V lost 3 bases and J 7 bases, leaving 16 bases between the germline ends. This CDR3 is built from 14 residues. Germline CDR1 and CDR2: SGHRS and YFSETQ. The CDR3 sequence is CASSSGQSLPTQYF. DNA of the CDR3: TGCGCCAGCAGCTCAGGACAAAGTTTGCCGACCCAGTACTTC. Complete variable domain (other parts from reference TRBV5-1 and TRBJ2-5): KAGVTQTPRYLIKTRGQQVTLSCSPISGHRSVSWYQQTPGQGLQFLFEYFSETQRNKGNFPGRFSGRQFSNSRSEMNVSTLELGDSALYLCASSSGQSLPTQYFGPGTRLLVL.

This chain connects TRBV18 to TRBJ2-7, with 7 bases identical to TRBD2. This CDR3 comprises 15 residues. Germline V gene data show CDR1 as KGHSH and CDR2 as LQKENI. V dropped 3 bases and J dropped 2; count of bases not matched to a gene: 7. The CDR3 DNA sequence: TGTGCCAGCTCACCTAGAGCGGGAACGACCTACGAGCAGTACTTC. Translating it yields CASSPRAGTTYEQYF.

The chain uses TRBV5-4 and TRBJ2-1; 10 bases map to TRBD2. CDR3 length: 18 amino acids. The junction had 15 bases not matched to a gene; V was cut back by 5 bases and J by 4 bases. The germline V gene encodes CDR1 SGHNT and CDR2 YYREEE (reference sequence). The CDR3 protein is CASSSRGGASGGYNEQFF. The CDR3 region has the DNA TGTGCCAGCAGTTCCCGGGGGGGAGCTAGCGGGGGTTACAATGAGCAGTTCTTC.